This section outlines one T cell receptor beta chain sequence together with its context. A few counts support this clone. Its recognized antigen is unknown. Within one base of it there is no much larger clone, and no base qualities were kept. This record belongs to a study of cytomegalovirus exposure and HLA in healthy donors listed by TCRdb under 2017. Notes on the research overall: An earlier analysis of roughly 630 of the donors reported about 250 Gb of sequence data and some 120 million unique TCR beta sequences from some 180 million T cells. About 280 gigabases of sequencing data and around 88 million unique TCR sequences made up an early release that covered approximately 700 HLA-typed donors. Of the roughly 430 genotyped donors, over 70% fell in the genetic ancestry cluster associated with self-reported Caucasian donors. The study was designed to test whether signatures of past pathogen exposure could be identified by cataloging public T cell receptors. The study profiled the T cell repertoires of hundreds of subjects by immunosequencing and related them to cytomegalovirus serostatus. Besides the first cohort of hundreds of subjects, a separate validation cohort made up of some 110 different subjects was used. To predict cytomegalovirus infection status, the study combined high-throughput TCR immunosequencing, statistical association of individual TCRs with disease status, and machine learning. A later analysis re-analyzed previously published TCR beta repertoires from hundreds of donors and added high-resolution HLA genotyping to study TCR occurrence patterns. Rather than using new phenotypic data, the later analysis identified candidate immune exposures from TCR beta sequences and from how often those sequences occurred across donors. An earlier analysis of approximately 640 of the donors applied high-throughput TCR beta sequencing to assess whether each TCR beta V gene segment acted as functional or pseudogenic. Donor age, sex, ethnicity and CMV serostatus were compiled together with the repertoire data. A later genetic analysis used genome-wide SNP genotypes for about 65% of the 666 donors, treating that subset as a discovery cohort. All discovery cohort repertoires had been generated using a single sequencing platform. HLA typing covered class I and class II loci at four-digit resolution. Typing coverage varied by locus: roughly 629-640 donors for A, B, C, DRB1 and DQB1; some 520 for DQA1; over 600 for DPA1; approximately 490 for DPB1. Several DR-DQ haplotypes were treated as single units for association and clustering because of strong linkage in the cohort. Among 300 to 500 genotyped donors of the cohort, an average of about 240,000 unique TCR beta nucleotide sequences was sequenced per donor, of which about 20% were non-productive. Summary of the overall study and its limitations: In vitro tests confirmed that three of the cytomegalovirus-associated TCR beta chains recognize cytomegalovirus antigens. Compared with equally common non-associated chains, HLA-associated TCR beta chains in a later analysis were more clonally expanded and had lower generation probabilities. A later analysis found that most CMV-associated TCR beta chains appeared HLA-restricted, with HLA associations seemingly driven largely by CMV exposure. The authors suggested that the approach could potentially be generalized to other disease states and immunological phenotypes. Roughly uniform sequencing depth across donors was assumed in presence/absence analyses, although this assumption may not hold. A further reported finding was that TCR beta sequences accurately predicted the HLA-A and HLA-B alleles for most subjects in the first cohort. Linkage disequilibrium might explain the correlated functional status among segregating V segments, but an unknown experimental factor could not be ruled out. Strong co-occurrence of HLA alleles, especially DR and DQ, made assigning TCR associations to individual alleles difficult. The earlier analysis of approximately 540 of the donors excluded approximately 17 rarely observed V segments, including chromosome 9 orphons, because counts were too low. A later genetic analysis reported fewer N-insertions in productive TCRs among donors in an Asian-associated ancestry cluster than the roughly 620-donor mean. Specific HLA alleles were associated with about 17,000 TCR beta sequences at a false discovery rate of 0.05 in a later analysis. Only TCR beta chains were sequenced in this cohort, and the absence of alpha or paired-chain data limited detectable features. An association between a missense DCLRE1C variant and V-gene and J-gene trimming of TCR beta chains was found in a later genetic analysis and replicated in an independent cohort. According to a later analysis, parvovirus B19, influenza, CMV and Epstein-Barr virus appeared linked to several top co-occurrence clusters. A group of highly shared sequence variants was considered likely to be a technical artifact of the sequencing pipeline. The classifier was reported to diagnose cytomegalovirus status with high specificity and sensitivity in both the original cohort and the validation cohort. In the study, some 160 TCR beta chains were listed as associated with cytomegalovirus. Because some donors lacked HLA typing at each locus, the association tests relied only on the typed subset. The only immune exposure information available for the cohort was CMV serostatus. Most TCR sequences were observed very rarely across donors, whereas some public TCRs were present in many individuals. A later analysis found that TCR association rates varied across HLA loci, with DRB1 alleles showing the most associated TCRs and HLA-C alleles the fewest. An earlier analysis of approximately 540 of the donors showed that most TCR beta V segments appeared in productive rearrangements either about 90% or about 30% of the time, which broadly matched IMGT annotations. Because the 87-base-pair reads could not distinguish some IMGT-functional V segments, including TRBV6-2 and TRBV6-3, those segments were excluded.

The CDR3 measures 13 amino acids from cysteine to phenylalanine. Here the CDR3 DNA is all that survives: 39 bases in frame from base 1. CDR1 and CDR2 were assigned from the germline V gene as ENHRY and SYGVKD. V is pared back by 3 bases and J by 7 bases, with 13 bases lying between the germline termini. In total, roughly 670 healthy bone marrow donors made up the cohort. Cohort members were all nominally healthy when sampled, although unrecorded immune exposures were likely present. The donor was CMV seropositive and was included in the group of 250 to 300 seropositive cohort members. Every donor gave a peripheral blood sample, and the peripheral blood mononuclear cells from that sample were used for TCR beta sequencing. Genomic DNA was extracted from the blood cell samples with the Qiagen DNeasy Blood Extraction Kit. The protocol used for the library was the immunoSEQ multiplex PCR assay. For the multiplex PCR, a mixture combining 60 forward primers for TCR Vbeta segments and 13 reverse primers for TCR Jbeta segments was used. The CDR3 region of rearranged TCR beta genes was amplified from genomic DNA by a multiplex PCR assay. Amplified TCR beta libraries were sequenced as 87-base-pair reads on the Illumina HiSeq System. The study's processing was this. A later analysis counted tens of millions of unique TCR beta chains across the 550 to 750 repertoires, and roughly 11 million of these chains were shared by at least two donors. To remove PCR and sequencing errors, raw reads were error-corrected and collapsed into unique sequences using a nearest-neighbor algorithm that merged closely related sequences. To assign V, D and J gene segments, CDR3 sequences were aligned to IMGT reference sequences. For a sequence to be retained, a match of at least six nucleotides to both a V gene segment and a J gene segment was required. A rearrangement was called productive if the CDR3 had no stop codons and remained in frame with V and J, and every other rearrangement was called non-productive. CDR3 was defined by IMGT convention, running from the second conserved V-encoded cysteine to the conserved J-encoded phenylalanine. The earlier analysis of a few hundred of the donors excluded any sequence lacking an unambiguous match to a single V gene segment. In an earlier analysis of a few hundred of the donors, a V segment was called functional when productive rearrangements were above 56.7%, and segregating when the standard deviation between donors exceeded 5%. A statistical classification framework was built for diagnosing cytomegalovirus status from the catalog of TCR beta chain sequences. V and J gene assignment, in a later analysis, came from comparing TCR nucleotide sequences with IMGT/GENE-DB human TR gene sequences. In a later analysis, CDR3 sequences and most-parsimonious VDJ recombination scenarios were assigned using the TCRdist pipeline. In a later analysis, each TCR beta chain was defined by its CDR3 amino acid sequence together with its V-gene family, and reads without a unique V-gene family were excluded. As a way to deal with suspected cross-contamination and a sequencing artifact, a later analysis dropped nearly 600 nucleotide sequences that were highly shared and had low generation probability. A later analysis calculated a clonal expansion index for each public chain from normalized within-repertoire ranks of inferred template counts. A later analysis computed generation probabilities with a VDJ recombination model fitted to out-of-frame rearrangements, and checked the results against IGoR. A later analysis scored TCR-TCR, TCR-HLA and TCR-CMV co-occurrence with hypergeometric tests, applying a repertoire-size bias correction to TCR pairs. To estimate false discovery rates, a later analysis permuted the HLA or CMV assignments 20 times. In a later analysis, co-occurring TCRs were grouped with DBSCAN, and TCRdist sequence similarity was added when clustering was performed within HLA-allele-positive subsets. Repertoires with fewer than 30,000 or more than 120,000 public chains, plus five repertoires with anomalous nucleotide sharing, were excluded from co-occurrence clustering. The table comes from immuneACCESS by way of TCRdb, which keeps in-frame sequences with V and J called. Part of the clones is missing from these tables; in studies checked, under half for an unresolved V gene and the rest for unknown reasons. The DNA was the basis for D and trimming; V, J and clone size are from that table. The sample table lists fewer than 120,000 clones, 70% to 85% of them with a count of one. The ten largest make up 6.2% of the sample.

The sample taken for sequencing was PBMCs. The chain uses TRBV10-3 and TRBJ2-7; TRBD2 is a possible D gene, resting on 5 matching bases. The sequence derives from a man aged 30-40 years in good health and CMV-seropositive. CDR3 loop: CAISDGSSLEQYF. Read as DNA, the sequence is TGTGCCATCAGTGATGGGAGCTCACTAGAGCAGTACTTC.